Listed below are T cell receptor beta chains from one sample, sequenced in a study of T cell responses to AZD1222 COVID-19 vaccine. Clones were sequenced by immunoSEQ multiplex PCR, and TCRdb holds only the in-frame ones, with some missing. The data contain more than 100,000 clones, 92% of them singletons. The sequenced sample was peripheral blood, obtained 28 days after the second AZD1222 dose. All receptors come from an adult who received the AZD1222 COVID-19 vaccine. Each CDR3 is given without its conserved first and last residue. Each record gives: V gene, J gene, CDR3 protein.

v_call: TRBV10-3
j_call: TRBJ1-4
cdr3_aa: AISVGTNEKLF

v_call: TRBV28
j_call: TRBJ1-1
cdr3_aa: ASSLQTNTEAF

v_call: TRBV7-9
j_call: TRBJ2-3
cdr3_aa: ASSLELVWVTSTDTQY

v_call: TRBV11-2
j_call: TRBJ2-5
cdr3_aa: ASSFGQGYQETQY

v_call: TRBV29-1
j_call: TRBJ1-2
cdr3_aa: SEMSPGTGYGYT

v_call: TRBV2
j_call: TRBJ2-2
cdr3_aa: ASSGRGELF

v_call: TRBV27
j_call: TRBJ1-5
cdr3_aa: ASSPTSAGTNQPQH

v_call: TRBV28
j_call: TRBJ2-5
cdr3_aa: ASSMDRVQETQY

v_call: TRBV28
j_call: TRBJ1-3
cdr3_aa: ASSSPGFAGNTIY

v_call: TRBV10-3
j_call: TRBJ2-2
cdr3_aa: ASGTGTANTGELF

v_call: TRBV29-1
j_call: TRBJ1-4
cdr3_aa: SVQGSATNEKLF

v_call: TRBV5-4
j_call: TRBJ2-1
cdr3_aa: ASSLDWNEQF

v_call: TRBV11-2
j_call: TRBJ1-2
cdr3_aa: ASSLGRLRDDNYGYT

v_call: TRBV11-2
j_call: TRBJ2-1
cdr3_aa: ASSFRSPAYNEQF

v_call: TRBV6-6
j_call: TRBJ2-5
cdr3_aa: ASKIRTSGIGETQY

v_call: TRBV7-2
j_call: TRBJ1-3
cdr3_aa: ASSKESGDRGWNTIY

v_call: TRBV7-8
j_call: TRBJ2-7
cdr3_aa: ASSFEVSYEQY

v_call: TRBV6-6
j_call: TRBJ2-7
cdr3_aa: ASSLAGVNEQY

v_call: TRBV24-1
j_call: TRBJ2-7
cdr3_aa: ATSSLAGGIYEQY

v_call: TRBV28
j_call: TRBJ1-3
cdr3_aa: ASSHDRVSGNTIY

v_call: TRBV5-1
j_call: TRBJ2-5
cdr3_aa: ASSLSLGGAGQETQY

v_call: TRBV7-7
j_call: TRBJ2-1
cdr3_aa: ASSLGSGTYNEQF

v_call: TRBV3-1/TRBV3-2
j_call: TRBJ1-2
cdr3_aa: ASSQEAGTGSGYT

v_call: TRBV28
j_call: TRBJ1-1
cdr3_aa: ASSSPNRGEAF

v_call: TRBV2
j_call: TRBJ1-5
cdr3_aa: ASTMVQGVGQPQH

v_call: TRBV3-1/TRBV3-2
j_call: TRBJ2-7
cdr3_aa: ASSPSSGSSYEQY

v_call: TRBV6-1
j_call: TRBJ2-7
cdr3_aa: ASSEWRESYEQY

v_call: TRBV6-5
j_call: TRBJ1-3
cdr3_aa: ASSIAGGSGNTIY

v_call: TRBV5-1
j_call: TRBJ2-2
cdr3_aa: ASSLAGLETGELF

v_call: TRBV2
j_call: TRBJ2-7
cdr3_aa: ASTPTDYEQY

v_call: TRBV3-1/TRBV3-2
j_call: TRBJ1-2
cdr3_aa: ASSPGGGSYGYT

v_call: TRBV27
j_call: TRBJ1-4
cdr3_aa: ASSFQDRAGEKLF

v_call: TRBV10-2
j_call: TRBJ1-1
cdr3_aa: ASSDHHQGTEAF

v_call: TRBV5-1
j_call: TRBJ2-7
cdr3_aa: ASSEGTGSVTQY

v_call: TRBV5-5
j_call: TRBJ2-1
cdr3_aa: ASSLNGAYNEQF

v_call: TRBV7-2
j_call: TRBJ2-3
cdr3_aa: ASSPQWGRVTDTQY

v_call: TRBV5-5
j_call: TRBJ2-5
cdr3_aa: ASSLARGEIQETQY

v_call: TRBV7-6
j_call: TRBJ1-5
cdr3_aa: ASSSRQGRNQPQH